This T cell receptor (beta chain) was found in a study of blood T cell repertoires in COVID-19. Some clones are missing from TCRdb's copy, which holds only in-frame ones; the method was immunoSEQ multiplex PCR. The sample comprises about 110,000 clones, over 65% of which are singletons, and 1.8% rests with the top ten. V shed 3 bases, J shed 5 bases, and the junction held 6 bases outside the gene matches. The germline CDR1 and CDR2 sequences are MNHEY and SVGEGT. The CDR3 is 14 amino acids. Material: peripheral blood. The rearrangement links TRBV6-2 or TRBV6-3 to TRBJ2-5; 7 bases map to TRBD1. This receptor was obtained from a woman between 40 and 50 years old with acute or convalescent COVID-19. The DNA for the CDR3 is TGTGCCAGCAGTTATACAGGGGCCACCGAGACCCAGTACTTC. This codes for CASSYTGATETQYF.